These T cell receptor beta chains were read from a single sample in a study of vaccination and CD4 T cells after COVID-19. Each CDR3 protein is one row after TCRdb ran MiXCR on the PCR reads. The sample comprises around 16,000 distinct CDR3 sequences, less than 65% of which are singletons, and more than 10% rests with the top ten. Antigen specificity for these receptors is unknown. The sample taken for sequencing was CD4+ T cells from blood, cultured in vitro. The receptor source for this set is a human donor who had recovered from COVID-19. Each CDR3 is given with its conserved first and last residue. Each record gives: J gene, V gene, CDR3 protein.

J gene: TRBJ1-1; V gene: TRBV20-1; CDR3 protein: CSAAGQGSPEAFF
J gene: TRBJ1-2; V gene: TRBV12-3/TRBV12-4; CDR3 protein: CASSWTTGAGYTF
J gene: TRBJ2-3; V gene: TRBV6-1; CDR3 protein: CQTREGGPDTQYF
J gene: TRBJ2-1; V gene: TRBV19; CDR3 protein: CASSLANEQFF
J gene: TRBJ2-2; V gene: TRBV4-3; CDR3 protein: CASSQRQYTGELFF
J gene: TRBJ2-3; V gene: TRBV20-1; CDR3 protein: CSAKTGLGADTQYF
J gene: TRBJ1-1; V gene: TRBV7-9; CDR3 protein: CASSLVAYHGPNTEAFF
J gene: TRBJ2-5; V gene: TRBV25-1; CDR3 protein: CASSDYRAPGTQYF
J gene: TRBJ1-5; V gene: TRBV2; CDR3 protein: CASSEDRYSNQPQHF
J gene: TRBJ1-2; V gene: TRBV6-2/TRBV6-3; CDR3 protein: CASSTTTIYTF
J gene: TRBJ2-7; V gene: TRBV20-1; CDR3 protein: CSAPSILYEQYF
J gene: TRBJ2-1; V gene: TRBV24-1; CDR3 protein: CATSDLQPSGGYNEQFF
J gene: TRBJ1-1; V gene: TRBV12-3/TRBV12-4; CDR3 protein: CASKRVTANTEAFF
J gene: TRBJ2-6; V gene: TRBV18; CDR3 protein: CASSPKGQGLPGANVLTF
J gene: TRBJ2-7; V gene: TRBV11-2; CDR3 protein: CASSSRQSPVPYEQYF
J gene: TRBJ2-3; V gene: TRBV7-8; CDR3 protein: CASSLGQGNSDTQYF
J gene: TRBJ1-1; V gene: TRBV7-9; CDR3 protein: CATLGPSGRVTEAFF
J gene: TRBJ2-2; V gene: TRBV7-2; CDR3 protein: CASSLTQGRGNTGELFF